Listed here are 20 T cell receptor beta chains from one sample, sequenced in a study of T cell changes during pregnancy in multiple sclerosis (dated 2019 in TCRdb). Library preparation used the immunoSEQ multiplex PCR assay. TCRdb holds this immuneACCESS table with in-frame rearrangements only. Some clones are missing; in checked studies, unresolved V genes explain under half, and the rest has no known cause. Here the sample has tens of thousands of clones; roughly 90% occur a single time. The ten largest clones represent approximately 1.2% of the sample. Sequenced here: CD4+ T cells from peripheral blood mononuclear cells, sampled in the second trimester of pregnancy. These receptor sequences come from a female donor with multiple sclerosis, enrolled in a pregnancy study.

This chain links TRBV6-1 with TRBJ2-2; unclear D gene. Germline CDR1 reads MNHNS; CDR2 reads SASEGT. Trimming took 7 bases from V and 1 from J, leaving 10 bases between them. The CDR3 has 14 amino acids. CDR3 protein: CASNTAGNTGELFF. The CDR3 bases are TGTGCCAGCAATACAGCAGGGAACACCGGGGAGCTGTTTTTT.

The J gene is TRBJ2-5, the V gene TRBV7-2; a possible D gene is TRBD2 (5 bases). Trimming pared 2 bases from V and 4 bases from J, leaving 17 bases between. Germline-derived CDR1 and CDR2 are SGHTA and FQGNSA. The CDR3 covers 16 residues. Here the CDR3 DNA reads TGTGCCAGCAGCTTATCGAGCCTGGGCGGAGGAGAGACCCAGTACTTC. It specifies CASSLSSLGGGETQYF. The whole variable domain, filled in from reference TRBV7-2 and TRBJ2-5, reads GAGVSQSPSNKVTEKGKDVELRCDPISGHTALYWYRQSLGQGLEFLIYFQGNSAPDKSGLPSDRFSAERTGGSVSTLTIQRTQQEDSAVYLCASSLSSLGGGETQYFGPGTRLLVL.

The V call is TRBV15, the J call TRBJ2-7; 9 bases agree with TRBD1. The CDR3 is made up of 14 amino acids. Germline CDR1 LNHNV, CDR2 YYDKDF (reference sequence). With 4 bases clipped from V and 5 bases from J, the junction kept 6 bases outside the gene matches. The CDR3 region is CATSTGQGKNEQYF. CDR3 DNA: TGTGCCACCAGCACTGGACAGGGGAAAAACGAGCAGTACTTC. Based on the CDR3 plus reference TRBV15 and TRBJ2-7, the full variable domain is DAMVIQNPRYQVTQFGKPVTLSCSQTLNHNVMYWYQQKSSQAPKLLFHYYDKDFNNEADTPDNFQSRRPNTSFCFLDIRSPGLGDTAMYLCATSTGQGKNEQYFGPGTRLTVT.

V and J are TRBV27 and TRBJ2-3, with 9 bases that match TRBD2. Germline values: CDR1 MNHEY, CDR2 SMNVEV (reference sequence). V was pared by 5 bases and J by 2 bases, with 5 bases of the junction left unmatched. The CDR3 contains 15 residues. In DNA, the CDR3 is TGTGCCAGCAGTGTGTTAGCGGGGGACACAGATACGCAGTATTTT. It yields the protein CASSVLAGDTDTQYF.

Only one count was recorded for this clone. V usage is TRBV6-1 and J usage is TRBJ2-2; possible D gene TRBD2, 5 bases. V was pared by 2 bases and J by 4 bases, with 20 bases between. CDR1 is MNHNS and CDR2 is SASEGT in the germline V gene. This CDR3 has 18 amino acids. The CDR3: CASSEYGISLRGTGELFF. CDR3 DNA: TGTGCCAGCAGTGAATACGGGATTTCCCTCCGAGGCACCGGGGAGCTGTTTTTT.

The V gene is TRBV7-2, the J gene TRBJ2-5; 11 nucleotides line up with TRBD1. TRBJ2-7 explains the end of the DNA better; the J call may be wrong. Germline V CDR1 and CDR2: SGHTA, FQGNSA. This CDR3 is 15 amino acids long. CDR3 in amino acids: CASSLDFGTGGEQYF. CDR3 nucleotides: TGTGCCAGCAGCTTAGATTTCGGGACAGGGGGCGAGCAGTACTTC.

The CDR3 spells CASSPLAGLGNEQFF. In nucleotides, the CDR3 is TGTGCCAGCAGCCCACTAGCGGGCCTGGGGAATGAGCAGTTCTTC. V and J are TRBV7-2 and TRBJ2-1, with TRBD2 matching 9 bases. The CDR3 contains 15 residues. Germline trimming cut 5 bases from V and 7 bases from J; bases unmatched to any gene: 9. CDR1 and CDR2 (germline): SGHTA, FQGNSA. The entire variable domain, with the rest obtained from reference TRBV7-2 and TRBJ2-1, is as follows: GAGVSQSPSNKVTEKGKDVELRCDPISGHTALYWYRQSLGQGLEFLIYFQGNSAPDKSGLPSDRFSAERTGGSVSTLTIQRTQQEDSAVYLCASSPLAGLGNEQFFGPGTRLTVL.

This chain connects TRBV28 to TRBJ2-7; D not certain. CDR3 size: 11 residues. Germline-derived CDR1 and CDR2 are MDHEN and SYDVKM. The V end was cut by 7 bases, the J end by 4 bases, with 8 bases between. The CDR3 sequence is CASTSRYEQYF. The CDR3 region has the DNA TGTGCCAGCACCTCCCGGTACGAGCAGTACTTC.

The V gene is TRBV28, the J gene TRBJ2-4; weak D call: TRBD2 (5 bases). Trimming stripped 7 bases from V and 6 bases from J, with 7 bases between. Germline CDR1 is MDHEN and CDR2 is SYDVKM. The CDR3 length is 11 residues. The CDR3 region is CASTAGNIQYF. CDR3 DNA sequence: TGTGCCAGCACGGCGGGAAACATTCAGTACTTC. The variable domain in full, completed from reference TRBV28 and TRBJ2-4, reads DVKVTQSSRYLVKRTGEKVFLECVQDMDHENMFWYRQDPGLGLRLIYFSYDVKMKEKGDIPEGYSVSREKKERFSLILESASTNQTSMYLCASTAGNIQYFGAGTRLSVL.

The gene calls are TRBV28 and TRBJ2-4; the match to TRBD1 covers 8 bases. The ends lost 4 bases at V and 3 bases at J; junction bases unmatched: 8. Germline V gene data show CDR1 as MDHEN and CDR2 as SYDVKM. The length of the CDR3 is 16 residues. This chain's CDR3 is CASSSSGGDGKNIQYF. Here the CDR3 DNA reads TGTGCCAGCAGTTCCTCAGGGGGCGACGGCAAAAACATTCAGTACTTC.

The chain links TRBV29-1 to TRBJ2-7, with 13 positions matching TRBD2. V was clipped by 4 bases and J by 4 bases; unmatched bases: 4. The CDR3 is 14 amino acids. The germline V gene has CDR1 SQVTM and CDR2 ANQGSEA. CDR3 residues: CSVAGLAGVYEQYF. The CDR3, as DNA: TGCAGCGTTGCCGGACTAGCGGGAGTGTACGAGCAGTACTTC.

This clone has a single count. The chain recombines TRBV7-2 with TRBJ2-7; 9 nucleotides match TRBD2. V lost 1 base, J lost 1 base, and 5 bases stayed unmatched. Germline values: CDR1 SGHTA, CDR2 FQGNSA. The CDR3 covers 16 residues. Written as DNA, the CDR3 is TGTGCCAGCAGCTTAGTAGCGGGAGTAATGTCCTACGAGCAGTACTTC. Protein: CASSLVAGVMSYEQYF.

Details on this clone: Other DNA variants within this sample encode the same CDR3. The rearrangement links TRBV9 to TRBJ2-3; 9 bases align to TRBD1. Germline CDR1 and CDR2: SGDLS and YYNGEE. Trimming cost V 2 bases and J 3 bases; bases outside gene matches: 1. The CDR3 runs 14 residues. The chain's CDR3 is CASSVGTGTDTQYF. CDR3 DNA: TGTGCCAGCAGCGTCGGGACAGGGACAGATACGCAGTATTTT.

The J gene is TRBJ2-2, the V gene TRBV28; no clear D gene. Germline V gene sequence: CDR1 MDHEN, CDR2 SYDVKM. The CDR3 is made up of 13 amino acids. Trimming removed 11 bases at V and 1 base at J, with 11 bases between. CDR3: CASGWRNTGELFF. CDR3 DNA: TGTGCCTCAGGTTGGCGGAACACCGGGGAGCTGTTTTTT.

The chain carries TRBV6-5 and TRBJ2-5; the match to TRBD2 covers 9 bases. CDR3 size: 13 residues. Looked up from germline, CDR1 is MNHEY and CDR2 is SVGAGI. The trim removed 6 bases at V and 5 bases at J, leaving 4 bases unmatched. CDR3 sequence: CASRIAGVETQYF. For the CDR3, the DNA is TGTGCCAGCAGAATAGCGGGAGTGGAGACCCAGTACTTC.

This clone was seen only once. The rearrangement joins TRBV7-2 to TRBJ2-1; 13 nucleotides agree with TRBD2. Trimming removed 5 bases from V and 3 bases from J; junction bases left unmatched: 1. Germline CDR1 reads SGHTA; CDR2 reads FQGNSA. The CDR3 has 15 residues. Here the CDR3 reads CASSRTSGGYNEQFF. The CDR3 nucleotides read TGTGCCAGCAGCAGGACTAGCGGGGGCTACAATGAGCAGTTCTTC.

The V gene is TRBV7-3, the J gene TRBJ2-1; 7 bases align to TRBD1. This CDR3 has 13 amino acids. The J segment lost 9 bases and the V segment lost 2 bases, leaving 4 bases of the junction unmatched. Germline CDR1 SGHTA, CDR2 FQGTGA. CDR3 region: CASSLDPGGEQFF. The CDR3 nucleotides read TGTGCCAGCAGCTTAGATCCAGGGGGTGAGCAGTTCTTC.

This clone was observed a single time. The rearrangement uses TRBV11-2 and TRBJ2-1, with TRBD2 identical over 7 bases. The CDR3 covers 16 residues. Looked up from germline, CDR1 is SGHAT and CDR2 is FQNNGV. V trimming: 5 bases; J trimming: 9 bases; junction bases outside the gene matches: 16. CDR3 loop: CASSHLAGPGGVEQFF. The CDR3 DNA is TGTGCCAGCAGCCATCTAGCTGGCCCTGGGGGGGTTGAGCAGTTCTTC.

This rearrangement joins TRBV5-4 to TRBJ2-1; 14 bases align to TRBD2. V lost 2 bases to trimming and J lost 6 bases; unmatched junction nucleotides: 4. The CDR3 spans 16 residues. Germline assignment: CDR1 SGHNT and CDR2 YYREEE (reference sequence). In DNA, the CDR3 is TGTGCCAGCAGCTTAGAAGGGACTAGCGGGGGCAATGAGCAGTTCTTC. It codes for CASSLEGTSGGNEQFF.

CDR3 nucleotide sequence: TGTGCCAGCAGTGGGGGGTGGGGACTAGCGGGACTTAGAAGAAGATACGAGCAGTACTTC. This translates into CASSGGWGLAGLRRRYEQYF. The chain combines TRBV2 with TRBJ2-7; 13 nucleotides line up with TRBD2. Germline V gene sequence: CDR1 SNHLY, CDR2 FYNNEI. V shed 4 bases and J 4 bases; nucleotides not matched to a gene: 19. The CDR3 is made up of 20 amino acids. Together with reference TRBV2 and TRBJ2-7, the CDR3 gives the full variable domain: EPEVTQTPSHQVTQMGQEVILRCVPISNHLYFYWYRQILGQKVEFLVSFYNNEISEKSEIFDDQFSVERPDGSNFTLKIRSTKLEDSAMYFCASSGGWGLAGLRRRYEQYFGPGTRLTVT.